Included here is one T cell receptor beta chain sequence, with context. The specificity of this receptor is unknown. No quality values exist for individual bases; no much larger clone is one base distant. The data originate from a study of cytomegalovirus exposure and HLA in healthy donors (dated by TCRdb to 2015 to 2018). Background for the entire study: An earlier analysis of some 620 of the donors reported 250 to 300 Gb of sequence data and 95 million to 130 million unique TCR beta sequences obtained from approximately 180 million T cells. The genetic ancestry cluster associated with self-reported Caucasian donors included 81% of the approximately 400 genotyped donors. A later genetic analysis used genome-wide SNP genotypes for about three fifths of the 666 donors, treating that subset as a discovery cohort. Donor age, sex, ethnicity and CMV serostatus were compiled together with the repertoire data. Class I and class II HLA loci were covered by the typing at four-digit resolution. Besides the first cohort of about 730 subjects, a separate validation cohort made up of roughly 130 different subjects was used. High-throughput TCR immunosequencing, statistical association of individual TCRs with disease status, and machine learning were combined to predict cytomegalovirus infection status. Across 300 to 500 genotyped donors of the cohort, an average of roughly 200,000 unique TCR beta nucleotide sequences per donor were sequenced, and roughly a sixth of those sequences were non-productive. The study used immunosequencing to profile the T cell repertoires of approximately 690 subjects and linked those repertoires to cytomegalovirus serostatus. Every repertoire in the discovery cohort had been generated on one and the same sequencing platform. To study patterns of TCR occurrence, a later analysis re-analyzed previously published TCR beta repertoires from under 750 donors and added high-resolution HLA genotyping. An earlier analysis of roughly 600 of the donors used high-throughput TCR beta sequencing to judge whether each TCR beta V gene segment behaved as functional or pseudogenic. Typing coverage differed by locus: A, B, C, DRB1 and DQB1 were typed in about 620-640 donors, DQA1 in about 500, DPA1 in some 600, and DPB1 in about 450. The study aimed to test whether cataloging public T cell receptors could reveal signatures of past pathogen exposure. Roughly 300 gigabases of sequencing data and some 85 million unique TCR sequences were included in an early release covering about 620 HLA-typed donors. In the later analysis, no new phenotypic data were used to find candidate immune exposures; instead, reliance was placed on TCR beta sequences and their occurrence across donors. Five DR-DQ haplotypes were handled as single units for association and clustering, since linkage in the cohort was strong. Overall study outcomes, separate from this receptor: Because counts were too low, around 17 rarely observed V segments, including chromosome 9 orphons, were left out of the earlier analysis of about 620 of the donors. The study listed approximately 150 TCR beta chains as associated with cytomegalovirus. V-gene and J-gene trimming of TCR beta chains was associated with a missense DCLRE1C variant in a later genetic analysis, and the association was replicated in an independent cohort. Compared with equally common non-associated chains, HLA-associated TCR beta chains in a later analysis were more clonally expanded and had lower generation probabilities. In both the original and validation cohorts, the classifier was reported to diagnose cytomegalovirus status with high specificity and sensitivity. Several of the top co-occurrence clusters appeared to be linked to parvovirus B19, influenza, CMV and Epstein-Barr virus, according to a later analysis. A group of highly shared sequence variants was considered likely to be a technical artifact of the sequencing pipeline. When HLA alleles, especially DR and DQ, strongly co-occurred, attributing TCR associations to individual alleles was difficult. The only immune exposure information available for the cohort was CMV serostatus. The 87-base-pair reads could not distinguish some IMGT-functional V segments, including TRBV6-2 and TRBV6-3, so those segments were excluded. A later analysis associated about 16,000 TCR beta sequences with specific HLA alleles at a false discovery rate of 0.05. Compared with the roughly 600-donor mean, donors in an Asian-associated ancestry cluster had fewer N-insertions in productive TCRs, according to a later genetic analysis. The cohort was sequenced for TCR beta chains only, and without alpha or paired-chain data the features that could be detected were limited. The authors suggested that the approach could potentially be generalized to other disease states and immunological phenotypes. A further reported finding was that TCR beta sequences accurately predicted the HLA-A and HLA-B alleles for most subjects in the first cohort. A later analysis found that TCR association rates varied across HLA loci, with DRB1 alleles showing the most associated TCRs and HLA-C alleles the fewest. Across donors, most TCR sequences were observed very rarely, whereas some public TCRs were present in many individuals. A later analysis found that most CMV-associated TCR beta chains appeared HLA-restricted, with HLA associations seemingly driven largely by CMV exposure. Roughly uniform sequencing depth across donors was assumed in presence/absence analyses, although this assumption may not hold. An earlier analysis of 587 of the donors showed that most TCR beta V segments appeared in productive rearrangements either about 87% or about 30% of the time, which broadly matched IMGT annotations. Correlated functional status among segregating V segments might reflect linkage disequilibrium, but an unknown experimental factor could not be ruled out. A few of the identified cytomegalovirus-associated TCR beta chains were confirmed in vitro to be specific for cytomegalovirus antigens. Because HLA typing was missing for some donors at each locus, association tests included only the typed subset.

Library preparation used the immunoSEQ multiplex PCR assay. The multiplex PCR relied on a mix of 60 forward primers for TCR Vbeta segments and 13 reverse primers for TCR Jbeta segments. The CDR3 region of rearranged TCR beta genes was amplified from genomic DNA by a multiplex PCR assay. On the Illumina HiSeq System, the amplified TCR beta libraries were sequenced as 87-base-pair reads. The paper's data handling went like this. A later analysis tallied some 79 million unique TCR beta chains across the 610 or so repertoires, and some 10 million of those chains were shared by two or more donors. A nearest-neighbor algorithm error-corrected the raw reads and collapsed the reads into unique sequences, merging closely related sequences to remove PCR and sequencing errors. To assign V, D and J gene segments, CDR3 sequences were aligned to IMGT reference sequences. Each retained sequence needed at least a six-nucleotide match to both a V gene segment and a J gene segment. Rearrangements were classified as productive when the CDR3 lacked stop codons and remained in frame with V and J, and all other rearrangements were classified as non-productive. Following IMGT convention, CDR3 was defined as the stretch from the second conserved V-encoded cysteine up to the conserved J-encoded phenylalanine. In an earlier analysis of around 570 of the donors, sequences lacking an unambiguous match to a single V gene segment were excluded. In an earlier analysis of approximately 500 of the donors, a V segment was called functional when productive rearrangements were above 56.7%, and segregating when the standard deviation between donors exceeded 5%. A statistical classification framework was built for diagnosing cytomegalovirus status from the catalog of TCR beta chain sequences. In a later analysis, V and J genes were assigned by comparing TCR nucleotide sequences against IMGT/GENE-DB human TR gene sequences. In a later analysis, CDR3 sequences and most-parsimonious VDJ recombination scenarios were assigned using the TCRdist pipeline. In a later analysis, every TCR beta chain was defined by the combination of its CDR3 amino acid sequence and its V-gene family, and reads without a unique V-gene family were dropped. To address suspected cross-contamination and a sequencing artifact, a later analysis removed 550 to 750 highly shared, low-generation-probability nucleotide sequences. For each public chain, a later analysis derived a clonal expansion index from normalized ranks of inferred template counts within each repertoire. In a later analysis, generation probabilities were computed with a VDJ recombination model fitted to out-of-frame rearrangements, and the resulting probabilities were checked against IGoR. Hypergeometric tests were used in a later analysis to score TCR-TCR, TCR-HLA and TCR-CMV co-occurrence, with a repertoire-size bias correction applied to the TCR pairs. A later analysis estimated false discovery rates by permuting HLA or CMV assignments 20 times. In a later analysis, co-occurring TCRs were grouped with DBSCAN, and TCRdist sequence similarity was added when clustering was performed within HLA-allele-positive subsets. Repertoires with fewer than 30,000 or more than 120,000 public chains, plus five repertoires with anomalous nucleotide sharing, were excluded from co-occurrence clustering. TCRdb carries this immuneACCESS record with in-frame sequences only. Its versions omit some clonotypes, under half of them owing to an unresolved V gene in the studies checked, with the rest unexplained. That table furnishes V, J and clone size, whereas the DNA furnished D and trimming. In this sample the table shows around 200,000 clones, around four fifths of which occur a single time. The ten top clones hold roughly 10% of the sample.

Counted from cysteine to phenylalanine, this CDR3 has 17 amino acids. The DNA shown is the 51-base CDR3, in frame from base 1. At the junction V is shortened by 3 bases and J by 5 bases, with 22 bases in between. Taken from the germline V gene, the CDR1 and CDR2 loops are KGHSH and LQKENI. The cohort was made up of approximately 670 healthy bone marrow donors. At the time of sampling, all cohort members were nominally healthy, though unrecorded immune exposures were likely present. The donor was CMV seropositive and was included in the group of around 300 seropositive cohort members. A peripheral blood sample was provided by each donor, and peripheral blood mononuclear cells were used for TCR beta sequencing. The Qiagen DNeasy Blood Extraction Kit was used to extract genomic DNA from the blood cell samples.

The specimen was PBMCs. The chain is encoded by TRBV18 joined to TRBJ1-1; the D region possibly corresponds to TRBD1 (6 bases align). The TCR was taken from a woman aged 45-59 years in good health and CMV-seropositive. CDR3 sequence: CASSPRSSTGMWTEAFF. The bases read TGTGCCAGCTCACCGCGAAGTTCAACAGGGATGTGGACTGAAGCTTTCTTT.